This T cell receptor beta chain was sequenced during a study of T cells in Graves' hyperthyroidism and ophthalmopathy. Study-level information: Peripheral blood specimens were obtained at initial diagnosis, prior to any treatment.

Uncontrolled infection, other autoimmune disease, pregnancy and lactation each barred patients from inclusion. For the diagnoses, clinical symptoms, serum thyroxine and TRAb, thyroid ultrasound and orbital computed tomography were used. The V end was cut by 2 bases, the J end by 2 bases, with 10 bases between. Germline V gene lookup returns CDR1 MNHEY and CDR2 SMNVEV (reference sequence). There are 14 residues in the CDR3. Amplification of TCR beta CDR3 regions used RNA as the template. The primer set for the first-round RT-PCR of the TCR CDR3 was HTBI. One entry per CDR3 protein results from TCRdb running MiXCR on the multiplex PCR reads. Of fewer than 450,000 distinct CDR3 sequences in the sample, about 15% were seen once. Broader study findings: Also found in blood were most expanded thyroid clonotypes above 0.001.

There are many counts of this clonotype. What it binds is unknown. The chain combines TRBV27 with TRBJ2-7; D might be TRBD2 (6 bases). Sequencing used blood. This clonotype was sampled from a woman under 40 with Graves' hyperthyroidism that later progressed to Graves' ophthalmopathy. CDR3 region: CASSLGAGTYEQYF. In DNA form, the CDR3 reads TGTGCCAGCAGTTTAGGGGCGGGAACCTACGAGCAGTACTTC.